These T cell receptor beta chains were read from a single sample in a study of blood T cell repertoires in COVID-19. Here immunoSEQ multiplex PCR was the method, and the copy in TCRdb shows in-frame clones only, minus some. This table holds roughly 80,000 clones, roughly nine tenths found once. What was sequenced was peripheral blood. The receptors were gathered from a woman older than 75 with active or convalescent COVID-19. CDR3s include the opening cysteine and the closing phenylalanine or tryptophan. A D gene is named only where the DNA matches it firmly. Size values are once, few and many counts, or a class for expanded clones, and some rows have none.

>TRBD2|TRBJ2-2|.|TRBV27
CASSWRASGRANLNTGELFF
TGTGCCAGCAGCTGGAGGGCTAGCGGGAGGGCCAACCTGAACACCGGGGAGCTGTTTTTT
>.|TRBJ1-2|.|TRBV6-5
CASLPGAAYGYTF
TGTGCCAGCCTCCCAGGGGCGGCCTATGGCTACACCTTC
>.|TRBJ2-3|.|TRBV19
CASSIGAAGPDTQYF
TGTGCCAGTAGTATAGGGGCGGCAGGGCCAGATACGCAGTATTTT
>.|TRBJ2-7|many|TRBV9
CASSPSGVFYEQYF
TGTGCCAGCAGCCCGAGCGGAGTTTTCTACGAGCAGTACTTC
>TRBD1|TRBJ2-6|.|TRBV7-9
CASSRGTAGLSGANVLTF
TGTGCCAGCAGCCGAGGGACAGCCGGCCTCTCTGGGGCCAACGTCCTGACTTTC
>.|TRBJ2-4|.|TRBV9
CASSVGSGLAKNIQYF
TGTGCCAGCAGCGTAGGCTCCGGACTAGCCAAAAACATTCAGTACTTC
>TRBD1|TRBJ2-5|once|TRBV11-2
CASRGSGGRETQYF
TGTGCCAGCAGGGGCTCAGGGGGACGGGAGACCCAGTACTTC
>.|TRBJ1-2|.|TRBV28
CASSTGLGYGYTF
TGTGCCAGCAGCACTGGACTGGGCTATGGCTACACCTTC
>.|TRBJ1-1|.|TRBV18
CASSPGAGNTEAFF
TGTGCCAGCTCACCGGGCGCGGGGAACACTGAAGCTTTCTTT
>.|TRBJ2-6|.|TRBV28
CASSYAGVSGANVLTF
TGTGCCAGCAGCTACGCAGGGGTTTCTGGGGCCAACGTCCTGACTTTC
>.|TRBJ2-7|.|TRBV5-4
CASSLTGRQASDEQYF
TGTGCCAGCAGCCTCACAGGGCGACAGGCCTCCGACGAGCAGTACTTC
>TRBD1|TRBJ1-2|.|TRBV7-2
CASSHATGVRGGYTF
TGTGCCAGCAGCCACGCTACAGGGGTTAGAGGTGGCTACACCTTC
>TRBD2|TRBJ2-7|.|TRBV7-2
CASSLDVTSGRLLSYEQYF
TGTGCCAGCAGCTTAGATGTCACTAGCGGGAGACTATTATCCTACGAGCAGTACTTC
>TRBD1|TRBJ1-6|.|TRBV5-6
CASTVGQVYNSPLHF
TGTGCCAGCACCGTTGGACAGGTTTATAATTCACCCCTCCACTTT
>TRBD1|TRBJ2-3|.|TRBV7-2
CASSLARGTGNTDTQYF
TGTGCCAGCAGCTTAGCGCGCGGGACAGGGAACACAGATACGCAGTATTTT
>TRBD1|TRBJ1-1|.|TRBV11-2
CASSPNRGARLDTEAFF
TGTGCCAGCAGCCCTAACAGGGGAGCACGCTTGGACACTGAAGCTTTCTTT
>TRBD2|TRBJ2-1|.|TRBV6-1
CASSESSGGATSQSRQFF
TGTGCCAGCAGTGAGTCTAGCGGGGGGGCCACGTCTCAATCTCGGCAGTTCTTC
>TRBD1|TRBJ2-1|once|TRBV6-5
CASRPDRLRVHEQFF
TGTGCCAGCAGACCGGACAGGTTGCGTGTCCATGAGCAGTTCTTC
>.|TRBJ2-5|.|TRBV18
CASSPRISAQETQYF
TGTGCCAGCTCACCACGAATTAGCGCTCAAGAGACCCAGTACTTC
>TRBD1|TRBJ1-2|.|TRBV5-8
CASSLGQGPSYGYTF
TGTGCCAGCAGTTTGGGACAGGGGCCGAGTTATGGCTACACCTTC
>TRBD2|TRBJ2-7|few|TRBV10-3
CAISESGLAGNHEQYF
TGTGCCATCAGTGAGTCAGGGCTAGCGGGAAACCACGAGCAGTACTTC
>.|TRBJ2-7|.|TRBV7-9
CASSSSTGRRGYEQYF
TGTGCCAGCAGCTCCTCGACAGGGAGGAGAGGCTACGAGCAGTACTTC
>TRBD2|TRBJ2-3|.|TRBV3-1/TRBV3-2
CASSQARRGYTDTQYF
TGTGCCAGCAGCCAAGCTCGGCGGGGGTACACAGATACGCAGTATTTT
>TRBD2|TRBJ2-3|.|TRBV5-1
CASRVGASGKTDTQYF
TGCGCCAGCCGGGTCGGGGCTAGCGGGAAGACAGATACGCAGTATTTT
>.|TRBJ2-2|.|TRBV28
CASSLYRSPNTGELFF
TGTGCCAGCAGTTTATACAGGTCTCCCAACACCGGGGAGCTGTTTTTT